This is a list of T cell receptor beta chains from one sample in a study of shared clonotypes between healthy human individuals. Clones were sequenced by immunoSEQ multiplex PCR, and TCRdb holds only the in-frame ones, with some missing. The table includes millions of clones, over 85% detected once. The sequencing sample was made of naive CD4+ T cells sorted from blood. These TCRs come from a man aged 18 to 30 in good health. The CDR3 runs from the conserved cysteine through the conserved F or W. D genes are given only for firm matches. Part of the rows lack a size; the others show once, few, many or a class for expanded clones.

abundance | j_gene | d_gene | v_gene | CDR3aa | CDR3nt
. | TRBJ2-3 | TRBD2 | TRBV30 | CAWIVAGESTDTQYF | TGTGCCTGGATTGTGGCGGGGGAAAGCACAGATACGCAGTATTTT
. | TRBJ2-2 | TRBD2 | TRBV13 | CASSLRPSLRTSGDTGELFF | TGTGCCAGCAGCTTAAGGCCGAGCTTAAGGACTAGCGGGGACACCGGGGAGCTGTTTTTT
. | TRBJ2-1 | TRBD2 | TRBV4-3 | CASSPRTSGINEQFF | TGCGCCAGCAGCCCGAGGACTAGCGGGATCAATGAGCAGTTCTTC
once | TRBJ1-2 | TRBD1 | TRBV6-4 | CASSEGEGAKYGYTF | TGTGCCAGCAGTGAGGGTGAGGGGGCGAAGTATGGCTACACCTTC
. | TRBJ2-7 | TRBD1 | TRBV6-5 | CASSYYQGAEYEQYF | TGTGCCAGCAGTTACTACCAGGGGGCGGAATACGAGCAGTACTTC
. | TRBJ1-1 | . | TRBV10-3 | CAISEGVKGATEAFF | TGTGCCATCAGTGAAGGGGTAAAAGGGGCCACTGAAGCTTTCTTT
. | TRBJ1-1 | TRBD1 | TRBV6-1 | CASMGGAGGAFF | TGTGCCAGCATGGGAGGGGCAGGGGGGGCTTTCTTT
. | TRBJ2-7 | TRBD2 | TRBV5-1 | CASSSASGRMGEQYF | TGCGCCAGCAGCTCTGCAAGCGGGAGGATGGGCGAGCAGTACTTC
. | TRBJ2-7 | TRBD1 | TRBV6-6 | CASSPKPGTAYEQYF | TGTGCCAGCAGTCCTAAGCCCGGGACAGCCTACGAGCAGTACTTC
. | TRBJ1-2 | TRBD1 | TRBV2 | CASRVNRGRSNYGYTF | TGTGCCAGCAGGGTTAACAGGGGCCGCAGCAACTATGGCTACACCTTC
. | TRBJ1-4 | . | TRBV7-2 | CASSLEGGGRKLFF | TGTGCCAGCAGCTTAGAAGGCGGGGGGCGGAAACTGTTTTTT
. | TRBJ1-3 | . | TRBV9 | CASSVDGTTWPGNTIYF | TGTGCCAGCAGCGTAGATGGGACAACCTGGCCTGGAAACACCATATATTTT
once | TRBJ2-3 | . | TRBV4-3 | CASSQGEPSSLRSTQYF | TGCGCCAGCAGCCAAGGAGAGCCTAGTTCTTTACGGTCGACGCAGTATTTT
. | TRBJ1-5 | . | TRBV28 | CASSLEQGFSNQPQHF | TGTGCCAGCAGTTTGGAACAGGGTTTCAGCAATCAGCCCCAGCATTTT
. | TRBJ2-3 | . | TRBV11-3 | CASASGTDTQYF | TGTGCCAGCGCATCCGGCACAGATACGCAGTATTTT
. | TRBJ1-5 | TRBD1 | TRBV28 | CASRVQGEYQPQHF | TGTGCCAGCAGGGTACAGGGGGAGTATCAGCCCCAGCATTTT
. | TRBJ1-5 | TRBD1 | TRBV7-9 | CASSVGQGGNQPQHF | TGTGCCAGCAGCGTAGGACAGGGAGGCAATCAGCCCCAGCATTTT
. | TRBJ1-6 | . | TRBV4-1 | CASSQVLGQNNSPLHF | TGCGCCAGCAGCCAAGTACTAGGACAGAATAATTCACCCCTCCACTTT
. | TRBJ1-2 | . | TRBV12-5 | CASGLVLASVTGYGYTF | TGTGCTAGTGGTTTGGTATTGGCGTCGGTTACGGGATATGGCTACACCTTC
. | TRBJ2-1 | . | TRBV10-2 | CASSGAEASYNEQFF | TGCGCCAGCAGTGGAGCGGAGGCCTCCTACAATGAGCAGTTCTTC
. | TRBJ1-1 | . | TRBV30 | CAWSVRVSTEAFF | TGTGCCTGGAGTGTCCGGGTAAGCACTGAAGCTTTCTTT
. | TRBJ2-1 | . | TRBV30 | CAWSGGQYNEQFF | TGTGCCTGGAGTGGAGGACAGTACAATGAGCAGTTCTTC
. | TRBJ2-7 | TRBD2 | TRBV29-1 | CSVEAQRGPSSYEQYF | TGCAGCGTTGAAGCCCAGCGGGGGCCCTCATCCTACGAGCAGTACTTC
few | TRBJ2-1 | . | TRBV30 | CAWDRTGQVYNEQFF | TGTGCCTGGGACCGAACGGGACAAGTATACAATGAGCAGTTCTTC
. | TRBJ1-1 | . | TRBV27 | CASSLSGGPSTEAFF | TGTGCCAGCAGTTTATCAGGGGGGCCGTCGACTGAAGCTTTCTTT
. | TRBJ2-3 | . | TRBV10-3 | CAIQAATDTQYF | TGTGCCATACAGGCGGCCACAGATACGCAGTATTTT
. | TRBJ2-5 | . | TRBV29-1 | CSVDSAPLTETQYF | TGCAGCGTTGATTCTGCCCCCCTGACGGAGACCCAGTACTTC
. | TRBJ1-4 | . | TRBV28 | CASSFARGRNEKLFF | TGTGCCAGCAGTTTCGCCAGGGGTCGAAATGAAAAACTGTTTTTT
. | TRBJ1-5 | . | TRBV25-1 | CASKGPNQPQHF | TGTGCCAGCAAAGGGCCCAATCAGCCCCAGCATTTT
. | TRBJ2-3 | TRBD1 | TRBV6-6 | CASSSSGTGGGYTQYF | TGTGCCAGCAGTTCTTCCGGGACAGGGGGCGGATATACGCAGTATTTT
. | TRBJ1-1 | . | TRBV5-1 | CASSWAGLNTEAFF | TGCGCCAGCAGCTGGGCAGGGCTGAACACTGAAGCTTTCTTT
. | TRBJ1-1 | . | TRBV10-3 | CAIRENTEAFF | TGTGCCATCCGGGAGAACACTGAAGCTTTCTTT
. | TRBJ2-3 | . | TRBV6-5 | CASSSDRDTQYF | TGTGCCAGCAGTTCAGATAGAGATACGCAGTATTTT
once | TRBJ2-1 | TRBD2 | TRBV10-3 | CAIREGLAGEQEFF | TGTGCCATCAGAGAGGGACTAGCGGGGGAACAGGAGTTCTTC
. | TRBJ2-3 | . | TRBV6-5 | CASSYSRGPSTDTQYF | TGTGCCAGCAGTTACTCGAGGGGCCCTAGCACAGATACGCAGTATTTT
. | TRBJ2-7 | TRBD1 | TRBV6-5 | CASRYLQGTYEQYF | TGTGCCAGCAGATATTTACAGGGGACCTACGAGCAGTACTTC
. | TRBJ1-2 | TRBD1 | TRBV19 | CASSTRGTAAMDGYTF | TGTGCCAGTAGTACCCGGGGGACAGCCGCTATGGATGGCTACACCTTC
once | TRBJ2-5 | TRBD2 | TRBV7-9 | CASSRGTSGGQETQYF | TGTGCCAGCAGCCGCGGGACTAGCGGGGGGCAAGAGACCCAGTACTTC
. | TRBJ1-1 | . | TRBV7-9 | CASSPAGWTANTEAFF | TGTGCCAGCAGCCCCGCGGGATGGACAGCCAACACTGAAGCTTTCTTT
. | TRBJ2-7 | . | TRBV28 | CASTIGISYEQYF | TGTGCCAGCACTATTGGAATCTCCTACGAGCAGTACTTC
. | TRBJ2-3 | . | TRBV21-1 | CASSKIVDTQYF | TGTGCCAGCAGCAAAATTGTAGATACGCAGTATTTT
. | TRBJ1-1 | . | TRBV29-1 | CSVHTTTGFEAGIRFKAFF | TGCAGCGTGCATACCACTACAGGGTTCGAGGCAGGAATAAGATTTAAAGCTTTCTTT
. | TRBJ2-2 | . | TRBV6-1 | CAGSDSNTGELFF | TGTGCCGGGTCCGACTCGAACACCGGGGAGCTGTTTTTT
. | TRBJ2-3 | . | TRBV18 | CASSPDHGAGDTQYF | TGTGCCAGCTCACCAGACCACGGGGCGGGGGATACGCAGTATTTT
. | TRBJ2-7 | TRBD2 | TRBV2 | CASSGDYRYEQYF | TGTGCCAGCAGCGGGGACTACCGCTACGAGCAGTACTTC
. | TRBJ1-6 | . | TRBV5-6 | CASSHRVAYNSPLHF | TGTGCCAGCAGCCACAGGGTGGCCTATAATTCACCCCTCCACTTT
. | TRBJ1-1 | . | TRBV6-5 | CASSVPGVGTEAFF | TGTGCCAGCAGCGTACCAGGGGTGGGAACTGAAGCTTTCTTT
once | TRBJ1-6 | . | TRBV6-1 | CASCAWNSPLHF | TGTGCCAGCTGCGCGTGGAATTCACCCCTCCACTTT
. | TRBJ1-2 | TRBD1 | TRBV25-1 | CASSGQGAVGYTF | TGTGCCAGCAGTGGACAGGGGGCGGTTGGCTACACCTTC
. | TRBJ2-7 | . | TRBV27 | CASSSLGLTYEQYF | TGTGCCAGCAGTTCCCTCGGACTAACCTACGAGCAGTACTTC
. | TRBJ2-3 | . | TRBV5-4 | CASSRQERDTQYF | TGTGCCAGCAGCCGACAGGAGCGAGATACGCAGTATTTT
. | TRBJ2-1 | TRBD2 | TRBV9 | CASSVDGGSYNEQFF | TGTGCCAGCAGCGTAGACGGCGGGAGCTACAATGAGCAGTTCTTC
once | TRBJ2-5 | TRBD1 | TRBV10-2 | CANLTGGGGETQYF | TGCGCCAACCTTACAGGGGGCGGGGGAGAGACCCAGTACTTC
once | TRBJ2-3 | TRBD2 | TRBV18 | CASSPPRGGTDTQYF | TGTGCCAGCTCACCACCCCGGGGGGGCACAGATACGCAGTATTTT
. | TRBJ1-1 | TRBD1 | TRBV6-5 | CASSWTGSASTEAFF | TGTGCCAGCAGTTGGACAGGGAGCGCGAGCACTGAAGCTTTCTTT
. | TRBJ1-2 | . | TRBV28 | CASIPRNMAWTTPHTF | TGTGCCAGCATCCCGAGGAATATGGCCTGGACGACACCCCACACCTTC
. | TRBJ2-1 | . | TRBV18 | CASSPTRDRDYNEQFF | TGTGCCAGCTCACCGACTAGAGACAGGGACTACAATGAGCAGTTCTTC